This T cell receptor beta chain was identified in a study of human T cells and chemical hapten exposure (dated by TCRdb to the early 2020s). About the investigation overall: For sensitization, 2% DPC in acetone was applied to a 2 cm by 2 cm area of upper inner arm skin. Throughout the study period of 20 to 30 weeks, patients also received therapeutic DPC doses to the scalp every week. The patient cohort, mostly female, included alopecia areata with under or over 50% scalp involvement, alopecia totalis and alopecia universalis. Patch tests used Finn chambers with 0.01% DPC on the upper back, scored after 6 days by International Contact Dermatitis Research Group standards. Libraries were combined into a pool for sequencing, and differences in TCR yield between samples came mainly from small differences in library volumes within the pool. This study followed changes in the peripheral blood TCR repertoire in vivo during primary and secondary sensitization of alopecia patients to the hapten diphenylcyclopropenone (DPC). Patient blood was sampled pre-sensitization (week 0) and at 2, 6 and about 24 weeks after DPC sensitization. Approximately 28 alopecia patients gave blood for TCR sequencing at one to four time points (pre-sensitization, 2, 6 and 24 weeks). On the study overall, not on this receptor specifically: Patch test score correlated positively with the number of PT1 expanded TCRs, reaching significance at thresholds 8, 16 and 32 but not at 4. Because every patient had alopecia, a presumed autoimmune disease, the patients' immune response might differ from that of healthy individuals. No change with DPC sensitization was found in the number of TCRs above 1 in 1000 frequency, and no evidence of global repertoire structure alterations was found. Expanded TCRs formed significantly more large CDR3 similarity clusters than pre-sensitization or healthy control sets, consistent with antigen-driven responses. Repeated subsampling changed both the strength of the expansion versus patch-test correlation and the threshold at which the correlation became significant.

Points on this clonotype: This receptor's antigen is unknown. No base-level quality is on record; no much larger clone is a single base apart.

The time point label corresponds to: patch test 1, 2 weeks after DPC sensitization. Reading the label with the study, this specimen's treatment or condition is: therapeutic diphenylcyclopropenone sensitization with weekly scalp DPC. At each patch-test visit, blood was drawn before the patch test was applied. To be eligible, patients had to be aged 18 to 70, diagnosed with alopecia and judged suitable for DPC therapy, while pregnant patients were excluded. Total RNA was extracted from unfractionated whole blood collected in Tempus Blood RNA tubes. The library was built by means of RACE. Sequencing was carried out with a NextSeq 500. During library preparation, unique molecular identifiers were attached to individual cDNA molecules so that TCRs could be counted quantitatively and reproducibly. Both TCR alpha and TCR beta chains were sequenced from each blood RNA sample. In the paper's pipeline: Samples had a median of about 96,000 TCRs, with a range from about 23,224 to 750,000. The Decombinator software suite was used to annotate the V, J and CDR3 of the TCR reads. For PS versus PT1 abundance plots, all samples were subsampled to the same number of TCRs (28,000). Expanded TCRs were defined as absent before sensitization and observed at least eight times at the 2-week time point. The raw public reads went through TCRdb reprocessing: fastp at Q25, MiXCR clone calling, in-frame beta chains kept. Each CDR3 protein gets just one entry, which takes the most common genes and DNA from the rows behind it. These V and J calls originate from TCRdb's pipeline instead of the authors' own analysis. The sample includes tens of thousands of distinct CDR3 sequences, with 25% to 40% observed a single time. The ten most abundant clones make up roughly 9.8% of the sample.

V and J are truncated by 1 base and 2 bases respectively, leaving an intervening sequence of 9 bases. From the cysteine up to the phenylalanine, the CDR3 has a length of 13 residues. Only the CDR3 region is kept as DNA, spanning 39 bases read in frame from base 1. For CDR1 and CDR2, the germline V gene (reference sequence) lists DFQATT and SNEGSKA. The sequences come from whole blood, collected in connection with sensitization to the hapten diphenylcyclopropenone (DPC). The V gene is TRBV20-1 and the J gene is TRBJ2-7; perhaps TRBD2 is the D gene, with 6 bases matching. This sequence was found in a middle-aged man with alopecia areata. Some clones in this sample may be carry-over from other donors' samples. DNA sequence: TGCAGTGCTAGAGGCGGGAACCCCTACGAGCAGTACTTC. Translated, it gives CSARGGNPYEQYF.